Following are 24 T cell receptor beta chains from one sample sequenced in a study of OX40 agonist ivuxolimab in advanced cancers. Method: immunoSEQ multiplex PCR; TCRdb's copy keeps in-frame clones and lacks some. The data hold 85,000 to 100,000 clones, with about 87% observed a single time. The sample was CD4+ or CD8+ T cells sorted from blood, taken in a trial of the OX40 agonist ivuxolimab. The origin of the receptors is an adult with an advanced solid tumor such as melanoma, head and neck, liver or kidney cancer.

The rearrangement uses TRBV5-1 and TRBJ2-1; D possibly uses TRBD1 or TRBD2 (5 bases each). The CDR3 is made up of 13 amino acids. Germline V gene sequence: CDR1 SGHRS, CDR2 YFSETQ. The ends were cut back, 3 bases at V and 9 bases at J, with 13 bases in the middle. CDR3 amino acids: CASSSGTSSEQFF. The CDR3 DNA follows: TGCGCCAGCAGCTCAGGGACCTCCAGTGAGCAGTTCTTC.

Here the CDR3 DNA reads TGTGCCAGCAGTTTGTTAGCGGGAGCGCTAAACTACGAGCAGTACTTC. This gives the protein CASSLLAGALNYEQYF. The chain links TRBV27 to TRBJ2-7; TRBD2 aligns across 9 bases. This CDR3 contains 16 residues. Germline-derived CDR1 and CDR2 are MNHEY and SMNVEV (reference sequence). V lost 3 bases and J lost 3; bases outside the gene matches: 9.

The genes are TRBV2 and TRBJ1-5; TRBD1 matches 8 bases. The CDR3 extends over 14 amino acids. V lost 6 bases to trimming and J lost 3 bases; unmatched junction nucleotides: 4. CDR1 is SNHLY and CDR2 is FYNNEI in the germline V gene. Written as DNA, the CDR3 is TGTGCCAGCAGCTGGACAGGGAACAATCAGCCCCAGCATTTT. Protein product: CASSWTGNNQPQHF.

The chain couples TRBV5-4 to TRBJ2-7, with D possibly being TRBD1 (6 bases). Trimming removed 4 bases at V and 0 bases at J, with 14 bases between. The CDR3 is made up of 15 amino acids. Germline values: CDR1 SGHNT, CDR2 YYREEE (reference sequence). The CDR3 sequence: CASSLQGRSSYEQYV. The CDR3 coding sequence is TGTGCCAGCAGCCTACAGGGACGGAGCTCCTACGAGCAGTACGTC.

The chain employs TRBV27 and TRBJ1-4; 10 nucleotides agree with TRBD1. The CDR3 is 15 residues long. Germline values: CDR1 MNHEY, CDR2 SMNVEV (reference sequence). J was trimmed by 7 bases and V by 4 bases; bases with no gene match: 6. For the CDR3, the DNA is TGTGCCAGCAGTTCGCAGGACAGGGGGGGTGAAAAACTGTTTTTT. Its translation: CASSSQDRGGEKLFF.

This chain connects TRBV12-5 to TRBJ1-5; D is perhaps TRBD1 (5 bases). Germline CDR1 and CDR2: LGHNT and FRNRAP. This CDR3 is built from 17 residues. V was shortened by 0 bases and J by 4 bases, with 16 bases between the two germline ends. The CDR3 is CASGLVLGDPPNQPQHF. For the CDR3, the DNA is TGTGCTAGTGGTTTGGTACTAGGGGACCCCCCAAATCAGCCCCAGCATTTT.

This chain connects TRBV30 to TRBJ1-2, with D unclear. Per germline, CDR1 GTSNPN and CDR2 SVGIG (reference sequence). The CDR3 has 14 amino acids. Trimming left V 2 bases short and J 2 bases short, with 12 bases between. The CDR3 nucleotides read TGTGCCTGGAGTTTTGGCCAAAACAACTATGGCTACACCTTC. Translated: CAWSFGQNNYGYTF.

This clone was seen just once. The J gene is TRBJ2-1, the V gene TRBV5-6, with 12 bases identical to TRBD2. Germline CDR1 is SGHDT and CDR2 is YYEEEE. The CDR3 runs 18 residues. V was clipped by 4 bases and J by 8 bases; unmatched bases: 16. This CDR3 reads CASSPPPRTSGRLDEQFF. The CDR3 nucleotides read TGTGCCAGCAGCCCGCCGCCGCGTACTAGCGGGAGGTTGGATGAGCAGTTCTTC.

The V gene is TRBV11-2, the J gene TRBJ2-2; no clear D gene. The CDR3 is made up of 11 amino acids. V lost 5 bases to trimming and J lost 5 bases, with 3 bases between them. Germline V CDR1 and CDR2: SGHAT, FQNNGV. The CDR3 bases are TGTGCCAGCAGCCCAACCGGGGAGCTGTTTTTT. Its protein is CASSPTGELFF.

The chain is built from TRBV7-2 and TRBJ2-1; 8 bases are shared with TRBD2. Germline values: CDR1 SGHTA, CDR2 FQGNSA. The CDR3 extends over 17 amino acids. Trimming at V came to 1 base and at J to 4 bases, leaving 9 bases not matched to a gene. Here the CDR3 reads CASSLESGIAGYNEQFF. The CDR3 DNA is TGTGCCAGCAGCTTAGAATCTGGGATAGCGGGGTACAATGAGCAGTTCTTC.

The V gene is TRBV19, the J gene TRBJ1-4; D gene uncertain. V was trimmed by 3 bases and J by 4 bases, leaving 12 bases between them. This CDR3 region has 15 residues. Germline lookup yields CDR1 LNHDA and CDR2 SQIVND (reference sequence). CDR3 DNA sequence: TGTGCCAGTAGTATCCGAGGGCAAGATAATGAAAAACTGTTTTTT. Protein product: CASSIRGQDNEKLFF. Based on the CDR3 plus reference TRBV19 and TRBJ1-4, the full variable domain is DGGITQSPKYLFRKEGQNVTLSCEQNLNHDAMYWYRQDPGQGLRLIYYSQIVNDFQKGDIAEGYSVSREKKESFPLTVTSAQKNPTAFYLCASSIRGQDNEKLFFGSGTQLSVL.

The chain is built from TRBV21-1 and TRBJ2-7; the table assigns TRBD1, which was not confirmed against the DNA. TRBV21-1 is listed as a pseudogene. The CDR3 consists of 15 residues. CDR3 bases: TGTGCCAGCACCCCACGGGGACAAGCCATTTACGAGCAGTACGTC. It translates to CASTPRGQAIYEQYV.

The sample holds one count of this clone. This chain connects TRBV19 to TRBJ1-6; no definite D call. Germline lookup yields CDR1 LNHDA and CDR2 SQIVND (reference sequence). CDR3 size: 13 residues. CDR3 amino acids: CAAGSSYNSPLHF. In DNA, the CDR3 is TGTGCAGCAGGAAGCTCCTATAATTCACCCCTCCACTTT.

This CDR3 reads CASSHVNQGTEAFF. CDR3 coding DNA: TGCGCCAGCAGCCATGTTAACCAGGGGACTGAAGCTTTCTTT. The chain has TRBV4-3 and TRBJ1-1, with D possibly being TRBD1 (6 bases). V was trimmed by 3 bases and J by 5 bases, leaving 13 bases between them. The germline V gene encodes CDR1 LGHNA and CDR2 YSLEER. The CDR3 runs 14 residues.

The chain couples TRBV6-6 to TRBJ2-1, with TRBD2 matching 9 bases. The V gene's germline CDR1 is MNHNY and CDR2 SVGAGI (reference sequence). Trimming took 10 bases from V and 9 from J; bases not matched to a gene: 7. This CDR3 region has 12 residues. CDR3 loop: CATRGTSSEQFF. Here the CDR3 DNA reads TGTGCCACACGGGGGACTAGCAGTGAGCAGTTCTTC.

The chain employs TRBV2 and TRBJ2-5; D unresolved. The ends were cut back, 1 base at V and 3 bases at J, with 0 bases in the middle. Germline-derived CDR1 and CDR2 are SNHLY and FYNNEI. This CDR3 contains 11 residues. CDR3 amino acids: CASSEEETQYF. Here the CDR3 DNA reads TGTGCCAGCAGTGAAGAAGAGACCCAGTACTTC. Full variable domain (missing parts from reference TRBV2 and TRBJ2-5): EPEVTQTPSHQVTQMGQEVILRCVPISNHLYFYWYRQILGQKVEFLVSFYNNEISEKSEIFDDQFSVERPDGSNFTLKIRSTKLEDSAMYFCASSEEETQYFGPGTRLLVL.

The chain combines TRBV6-5 with TRBJ2-3; no definite D call. Trimming shortened V by 6 bases and J by 7 bases, and 8 bases separated the two germline ends. Germline V gives CDR1 MNHEY, CDR2 SVGAGI. The CDR3 sequence is 11 residues long. The chain's CDR3 is CASSDRYTQYF. The CDR3 coding sequence is TGTGCCAGCAGCGACCGTTATACGCAGTATTTT.

This clone was seen a single time. J is TRBJ2-1 and V is TRBV5-1; 10 bases map to TRBD2. V was clipped by 4 bases and J by 3 bases; unmatched bases: 4. The CDR3 covers 15 residues. The germline V gene has CDR1 SGHRS and CDR2 YFSETQ. The CDR3 protein is CASSIAGGFYNEQFF. CDR3 coding DNA: TGCGCCAGCAGCATAGCGGGAGGATTCTACAATGAGCAGTTCTTC.

This clone was observed a handful of times. The rearrangement links TRBV30 to TRBJ1-1, with 7 bases aligning to TRBD1. Trimming removed 5 bases from V and 0 bases from J; junction bases left unmatched: 6. The CDR3 totals 14 residues. CDR1 is GTSNPN, CDR2 SVGIG, per germline (reference sequence). The CDR3 region is CAWATGSLNTEAFF. The DNA of the CDR3 is TGTGCCTGGGCGACAGGGTCGTTGAACACTGAAGCTTTCTTT.

V usage is TRBV19 and J usage is TRBJ2-7; 7 bases are shared with TRBD2. The length of the CDR3 is 14 residues. CDR1 and CDR2 (germline): LNHDA, SQIVND (reference sequence). J gave up 5 bases and V 5 bases, and 9 bases lay outside the gene matches. Written as DNA, the CDR3 is TGTGCCAGTAGTCCTGCCTGGGGGGGAAACGAGCAGTACGTC. This gives the protein CASSPAWGGNEQYV.

The chain couples TRBV7-9 to TRBJ2-5; 9 positions match TRBD2. Unmatched junction bases numbered 6, after V lost 3 bases and J lost 4 bases. This CDR3 is built from 15 residues. Germline V gene data show CDR1 as SEHNR and CDR2 as FQNEAQ (reference sequence). The CDR3 reads CASSFPGLALETQYF. CDR3 DNA sequence: TGTGCCAGCAGCTTCCCGGGACTAGCTCTAGAGACCCAGTACTTC.

The rearrangement joins TRBV18 to TRBJ2-1, with 8 bases identical to TRBD2. The V segment lost 2 bases and the J segment 7 bases; nucleotides outside the gene matches: 4. CDR3 length: 14 residues. CDR1 and CDR2 from the germline V gene are KGHSH and LQKENI. As DNA, the CDR3 is TGTGCCAGCTCACCAATAAGCGGGGGAAATGAGCAGTTCTTC. It encodes CASSPISGGNEQFF.

The V gene is TRBV9, the J gene TRBJ2-6; D not certain. CDR1 is SGDLS, CDR2 YYNGEE, per germline. Trimming took off 0 bases at V and 4 bases at J, with 11 bases between the two ends. This CDR3 has 16 amino acids. DNA of the CDR3: TGTGCCAGCAGCGTAGGTTGGGGAAACGGGGCCAACGTCCTGACTTTC. Its translation: CASSVGWGNGANVLTF. Complete variable domain (other parts from reference TRBV9 and TRBJ2-6): DSGVTQTPKHLITATGQRVTLRCSPRSGDLSVYWYQQSLDQGLQFLIQYYNGEERAKGNILERFSAQQFPDLHSELNLSSLELGDSALYFCASSVGWGNGANVLTFGAGSRLTVL.

The genes are TRBV7-8 and TRBJ2-1, with 10 bases matching TRBD2. J was trimmed by 5 bases and V by 5 bases; bases with no gene match: 9. This CDR3 is built from 16 residues. The germline V gene encodes CDR1 SGHVS and CDR2 FQNEAQ. The CDR3 coding sequence is TGTGCCAGCAGCCCGATGGGACTAGCGACAAACAATGAGCAGTTCTTC. This gives the protein CASSPMGLATNNEQFF.